This T cell receptor beta chain was found in a study of T-cell memory formation after mild COVID-19. Study-level findings and limits: Cross-reactive memory apparently joined, as some responding clones appeared in pre-infection memory. CM and EM subsets held most contracting CD4+ clones; EMRA held CD8+ ones. Specificity for SARS-CoV-2 was not confirmed among the second-wave clones peaking on day 37.

This CDR3 contains 15 residues. Germline V gene sequence: CDR1 SGHDT, CDR2 YYEEEE. Each CDR3 protein gets one entry after TCRdb re-called the 5' RACE reads with MiXCR. The profile shows roughly 560,000 distinct CDR3 sequences, 20% of them singletons. This clonotype was counted once. Its target is unknown. The junction departs from germline at one end; a sequencing error may be responsible. The chain links TRBV5-6 to TRBJ2-4; no reliable D call. The sample was PBMCs or a T cell subset sorted from them (not recorded which). The receptor was derived from an adult woman who had mild COVID-19 (a few samples of this study predate the infection). Cell type and time point are not known. The CDR3 loop reads CSSINALGPKNIQYF. The CDR3 DNA is TGTTCCAGCATCAACGCGCTCGGTCCCAAAAACATTCAGTACTTC.